This T cell receptor (beta chain) was sequenced in a study of cytomegalovirus exposure and HLA in healthy donors. Broader study findings: Most sequenced TCRs were rare (though some public TCRs occurred in many donors). In an earlier analysis, most TCR beta V segments were productive about 87% or about 30% of the time. Further analysis was carried out later, and it showed several of the most significant clusters appearing linked to common viral pathogens.

Both 60 Vbeta primers and 13 Jbeta primers went into the PCR. Clones were sequenced by immunoSEQ multiplex PCR, and TCRdb holds only the in-frame ones, with some missing. Here the sample spans about 130,000 clones, over 75% being singletons. CDR3 length: 13 residues. The V end lost 3 bases, the J end lost 4 bases, and 10 bases lay between the germline ends. Germline CDR1 SGHRS, CDR2 YFSETQ. Of note for this clone: No antigen is known for it.

The sequenced sample was PBMCs. This TCR derives from a woman in her thirties or forties in good health and CMV-seropositive. The chain has TRBV5-1 and TRBJ1-2, with D possibly being TRBD1 (6 bases). CDR3 sequence: CASSWDTIYGYTF. The CDR3 DNA reads TGCGCCAGCAGCTGGGACACAATCTATGGCTACACCTTC.